These 12 T cell receptor beta chains were sequenced from one sample in a study of persistence of HIV-infected CD4 T cells. This was the immunoSEQ version 4 assay in survey mode. Using immunoSEQ multiplex PCR, the repertoire was profiled, and TCRdb retains in-frame clones only, with some absent. The repertoire has almost 20,000 clones, about 60% of them found once; the top ten carry less than 2.5%. Their specific antigens are unknown. Cells were stimulated with overlapping HIV-1 Gag 15-mer peptides. CD4+ T cells upregulating both CD40 ligand and CD69 were sorted as responding cells. Sequenced material: CD4+ T cells sorted from PBMCs after roughly 18-hour stimulation, taken from a patient who received antiretroviral therapy. The receptors shown here come from an adult woman with HIV who was CMV-seropositive.

The chain combines TRBV5-1 with TRBJ1-1; 8 positions agree with TRBD1. The germline CDR1 and CDR2 sequences are SGHRS and YFSETQ. Trimming removed 4 bases from V and 0 bases from J; junction bases left unmatched: 14. CDR3 size: 18 residues. The CDR3 loop is CASSPQTGDGGLNTEAFF. The CDR3 bases are TGCGCCAGCAGCCCTCAGACAGGGGACGGAGGGTTGAACACTGAAGCTTTCTTT.

The chain is built from TRBV6-5 and TRBJ1-3; tentative D call: TRBD1 (5 bases). This CDR3 contains 15 residues. Per the germline V gene, CDR1 is MNHEY and CDR2 is SVGAGI. V shed 2 bases and J shed 0 bases, with 8 bases lying between them. DNA for the CDR3: TGTGCCAGCAGTTACAGGGGCTCCTCTGGAAACACCATATATTTT. Translation gives CASSYRGSSGNTIYF.

This rearrangement joins TRBV18 to TRBJ2-1; 11 positions agree with TRBD2. This CDR3 is 13 amino acids long. The trim removed 6 bases at V and 8 bases at J, leaving 3 bases unmatched. Germline V lookup: CDR1 KGHSH, CDR2 LQKENI. CDR3: CASSTSGGYEQFF. The CDR3 coding sequence is TGTGCCAGCTCCACTAGCGGGGGATATGAGCAGTTCTTC.

The chain is built from TRBV6-1 and TRBJ1-1; possibly TRBD1 for D (5 bases). Germline CDR1 reads MNHNS; CDR2 reads SASEGT. The CDR3 has 14 amino acids. V lost 2 bases to trimming and J lost 5 bases, with 12 bases between them. CDR3 sequence (DNA): TGTGCCAGCAGTGAAATCGGGGGAAGGACTGAAGCTTTCTTT. It specifies CASSEIGGRTEAFF.

V and J are TRBV2 and TRBJ2-7; possible D gene TRBD2, 6 bases. V was cut by 7 bases and J by 6 bases, with 22 bases left in between. The V gene's germline CDR1 is SNHLY and CDR2 FYNNEI. CDR3 length: 15 amino acids. The CDR3 loop is CASNRGRGTGGEQYF. In DNA form, the CDR3 reads TGTGCCAGCAACCGGGGCCGGGGGACCGGGGGCGAGCAGTACTTC.

The chain couples TRBV5-1 to TRBJ2-2; tentatively, D is TRBD1 or TRBD2 (5 bases each). The CDR3 covers 16 residues. Trimming left V 2 bases short and J 0 bases short, with 11 bases between. Germline lookup yields CDR1 SGHRS and CDR2 YFSETQ. Written as DNA, the CDR3 is TGCGCCAGCAGCTTACTTGGGACCGCGAACACCGGGGAGCTGTTTTTT. Protein product: CASSLLGTANTGELFF.

The chain joins TRBV11-1 to TRBJ2-3; the D is unclear. This CDR3 spans 14 amino acids. Germline values: CDR1 SGHAT, CDR2 FQDESV (reference sequence). V dropped 5 bases and J dropped 10 bases, with 19 bases sitting between them. The CDR3 DNA sequence: TGTGCCAGCAGCCGAGCTAGTAACCGTTTTTCGCAGTATTTT. Translation: CASSRASNRFSQYF.

CDR3 amino acids: CASSLGGLAGNEQYF. The CDR3, as DNA: TGTGCCAGCAGCTTAGGGGGACTAGCGGGGAACGAGCAGTACTTC. The chain combines TRBV7-8 with TRBJ2-7, with 13 bases lining up with TRBD2. The CDR3 has 15 amino acids. V was pared by 1 base and J by 5 bases, with 2 bases of the junction left unmatched. Germline loops: CDR1 SGHVS, CDR2 FQNEAQ.

CDR3 loop: CASTKTSPYEQYV. CDR3 sequence (DNA): TGTGCCAGCACCAAGACCAGCCCCTACGAGCAGTACGTC. The chain links TRBV2 to TRBJ2-7; D remains unclear. The CDR3 is 13 amino acids. Germline V CDR1 and CDR2: SNHLY, FYNNEI. Between the trimmed V and J ends, which lost 7 bases and 2 bases, there was a span of 12 bases.

The chain combines TRBV7-2 with TRBJ1-3, with D possibly TRBD1 on 5 matching bases. The CDR3 contains 14 residues. Looked up from germline, CDR1 is SGHTA and CDR2 is FQGNSA. V gave up 6 bases and J gave up 4 bases, with 13 bases separating them. The CDR3: CASSPQGGGNTIYF. CDR3 DNA: TGTGCCAGCAGTCCTCAGGGTGGAGGAAACACCATATATTTT.

V usage is TRBV5-1 and J usage is TRBJ1-3; TRBD1 agrees at 8 bases. Germline V lookup: CDR1 SGHRS, CDR2 YFSETQ. The J segment lost 3 bases and the V segment lost 4 bases, leaving 9 bases of the junction unmatched. The CDR3 has 16 amino acids. CDR3 sequence reads: CASSDGQGFSGNTIYF. CDR3 nucleotides: TGCGCCAGCAGCGACGGACAGGGATTCAGTGGAAACACCATATATTTT.

This clone qualifies as medium-sized. The chain uses TRBV5-1 and TRBJ2-3; TRBD2 matches 8 bases. Losses at the gene ends were 1 base for V and 2 bases for J; bases not matched to a gene: 3. Looked up from germline, CDR1 is SGHRS and CDR2 is YFSETQ. This CDR3 is 15 amino acids long. CDR3 sequence (DNA): TGCGCCAGCAGCTTGCCGCGGGGGGACACAGATACGCAGTATTTT. This sequence encodes CASSLPRGDTDTQYF.